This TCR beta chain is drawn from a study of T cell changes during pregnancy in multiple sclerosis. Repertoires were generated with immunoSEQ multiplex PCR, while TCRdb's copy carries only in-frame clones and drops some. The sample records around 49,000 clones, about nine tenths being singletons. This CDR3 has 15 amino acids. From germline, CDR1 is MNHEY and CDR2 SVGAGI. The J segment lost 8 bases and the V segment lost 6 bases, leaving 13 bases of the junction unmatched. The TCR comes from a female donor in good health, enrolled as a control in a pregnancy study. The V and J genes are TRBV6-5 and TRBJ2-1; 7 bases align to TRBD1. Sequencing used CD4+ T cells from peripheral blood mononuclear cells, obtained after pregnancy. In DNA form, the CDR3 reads TGTGCCAGCAGGCCGCAGGGGGTCGGTCGGGATGAGCAGTTCTTC. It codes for CASRPQGVGRDEQFF.